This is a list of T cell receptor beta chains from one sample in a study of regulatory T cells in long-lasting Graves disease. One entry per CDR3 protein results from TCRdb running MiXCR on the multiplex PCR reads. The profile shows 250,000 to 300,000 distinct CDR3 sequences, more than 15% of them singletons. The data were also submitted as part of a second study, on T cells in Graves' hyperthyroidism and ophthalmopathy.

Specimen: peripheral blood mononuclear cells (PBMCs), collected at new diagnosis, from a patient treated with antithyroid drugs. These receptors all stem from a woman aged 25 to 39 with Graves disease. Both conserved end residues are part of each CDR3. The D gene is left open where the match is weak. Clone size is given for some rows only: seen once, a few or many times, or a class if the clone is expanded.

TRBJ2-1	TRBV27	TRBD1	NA	CASIGTAYDEQFF	TGTGCCAGCATCGGGACAGCTTACGATGAGCAGTTCTTC
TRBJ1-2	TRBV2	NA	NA	CASRGDNPNYGYTF	TGTGCCAGCAGGGGGGACAATCCTAACTATGGCTACACCTTC
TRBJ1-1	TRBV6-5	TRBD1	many	CASSYSWGQMNTEAFF	TGTGCCAGCAGTTACTCGTGGGGACAGATGAACACTGAAGCTTTCTTT
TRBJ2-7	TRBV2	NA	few	CASSEWSHEQYF	TGTGCCAGCAGTGAGTGGAGCCACGAGCAGTACTTC
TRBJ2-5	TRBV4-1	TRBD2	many	CASSQGLAGGLETQYF	TGCGCCAGCAGCCAAGGACTAGCGGGGGGACTTGAGACCCAGTACTTC
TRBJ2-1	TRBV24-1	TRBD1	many	CATSGGTGNYNEQFF	TGTGCCACCAGTGGTGGGACAGGGAACTACAATGAGCAGTTCTTC
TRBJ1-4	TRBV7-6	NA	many	CASSSTGLATNEKLFF	TGTGCCAGCAGCTCGACTGGGCTGGCAACTAATGAAAAACTGTTTTTT
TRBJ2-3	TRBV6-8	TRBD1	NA	CASSGGTGSSDTQYF	TGTGCCAGCAGCGGGGGGACAGGGTCATCAGATACGCAGTATTTT
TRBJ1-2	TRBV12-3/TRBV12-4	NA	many	CASSLIRTGGYGYTF	TGTGCCAGCAGTTTAATCCGGACCGGGGGCTATGGCTACACCTTC
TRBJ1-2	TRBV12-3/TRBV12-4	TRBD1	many	CASSARDRVNYGYTF	TGTGCCAGCAGTGCACGGGACAGGGTGAACTATGGCTACACCTTC
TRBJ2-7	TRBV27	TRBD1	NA	CASSSPRQGYYEQYF	TGTGCCAGCAGTTCCCCCAGACAGGGGTACTACGAGCAGTACTTC
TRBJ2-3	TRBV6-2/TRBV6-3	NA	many	CASSYGAATDTQYF	TGTGCCAGCAGTTACGGAGCGGCCACAGATACGCAGTATTTT
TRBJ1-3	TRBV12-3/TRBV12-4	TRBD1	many	CASSSEDRRSGNTIYF	TGTGCCAGCAGTTCTGAGGACAGGCGCTCTGGAAACACCATATATTTT
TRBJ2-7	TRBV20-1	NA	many	CSARALQGIRIDEQYF	TGCAGTGCTAGAGCCTTACAGGGTATACGTATCGACGAGCAGTACTTC
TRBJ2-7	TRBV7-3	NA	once	CASSLIAGSHEQYF	TGTGCCAGCAGCTTAATAGCAGGGAGCCACGAGCAGTACTTC
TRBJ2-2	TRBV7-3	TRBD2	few	CASSPREGHANTGELFF	TGTGCCAGCAGCCCGAGGGAGGGGCACGCGAACACCGGGGAGCTGTTTTTT
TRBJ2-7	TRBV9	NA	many	CASSASSRGASPNEQYF	TGTGCCAGCAGCGCGAGCTCCAGGGGGGCAAGTCCTAACGAGCAGTACTTC
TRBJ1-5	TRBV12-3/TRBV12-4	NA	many	CASSPWGLADQPQHF	TGTGCCAGCAGCCCCTGGGGGCTTGCCGATCAGCCCCAGCATTTT
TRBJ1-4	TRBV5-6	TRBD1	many	CASSLVVSGGYAKLFF	TGTGCCAGCAGCTTGGTGGTTTCAGGGGGATACGCAAAACTGTTTTTT
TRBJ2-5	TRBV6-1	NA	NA	CASSHEGGETQYF	TGTGCCAGCAGTCACGAGGGAGGAGAGACCCAGTACTTC